This TCR beta chain was identified in a study of read filtering for tumor transcriptome and immune sequencing. Molecular barcoded adaptors covering alpha/delta and beta/gamma chains were used on approximately 440 ng RNA. From the reads, TCRdb called clonotypes with MiXCR, one entry per CDR3 protein. The data hold 57,000 or so distinct CDR3 sequences, with 15% to 25% observed a single time. By sample share, this clonotype is medium-sized. Trimming took 5 bases from V and 6 from J, leaving 15 bases between them. The CDR3 covers 14 residues. CDR1 SGHRS and CDR2 YFSETQ come from the germline V gene. The sample was a population of CD138-negative cells sorted from bone marrow. This chain joins TRBV5-1 and TRBJ2-1, with D perhaps being TRBD1 or TRBD2 (5 bases each). The receptor was isolated from a donor at least 40 years old with multiple myeloma. CDR3 nucleotides: TGCGCCAGCAGGTTACAGGAGGTTGGCAATGAGCAGTTCTTC. Its protein is CASRLQEVGNEQFF.